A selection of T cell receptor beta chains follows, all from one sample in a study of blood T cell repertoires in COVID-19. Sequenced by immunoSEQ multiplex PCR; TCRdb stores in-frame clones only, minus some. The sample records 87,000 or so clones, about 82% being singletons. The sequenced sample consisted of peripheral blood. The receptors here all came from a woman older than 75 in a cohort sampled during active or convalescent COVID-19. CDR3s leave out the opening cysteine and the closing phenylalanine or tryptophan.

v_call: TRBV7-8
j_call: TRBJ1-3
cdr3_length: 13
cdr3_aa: ASSPRGGSGNTIY

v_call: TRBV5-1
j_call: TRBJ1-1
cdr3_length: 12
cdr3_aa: ASSPSGGGTEAF

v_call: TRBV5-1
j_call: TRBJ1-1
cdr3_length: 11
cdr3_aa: ASSLVKNTEAF

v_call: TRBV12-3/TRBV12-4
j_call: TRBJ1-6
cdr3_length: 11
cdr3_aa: ASSLGSYSPLH

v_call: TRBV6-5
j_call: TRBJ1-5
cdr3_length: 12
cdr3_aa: ASSRTDRGQPQH

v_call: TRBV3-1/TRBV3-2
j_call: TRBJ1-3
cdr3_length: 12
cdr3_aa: ASGKTGGKDTIY

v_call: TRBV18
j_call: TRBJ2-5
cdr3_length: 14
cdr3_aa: ASSRGLAGSGETQY

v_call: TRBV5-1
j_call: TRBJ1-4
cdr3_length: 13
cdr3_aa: ASSPTDSPNEKLF

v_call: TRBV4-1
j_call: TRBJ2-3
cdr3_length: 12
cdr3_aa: ASSRTRLADTQY

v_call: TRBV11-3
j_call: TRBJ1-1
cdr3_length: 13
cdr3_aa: ASSLSGQVNTEAF

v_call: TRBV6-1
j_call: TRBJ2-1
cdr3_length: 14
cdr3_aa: ASSETPGTGNNEQF

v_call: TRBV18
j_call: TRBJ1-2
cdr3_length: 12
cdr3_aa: ASSPPGQSVGYT

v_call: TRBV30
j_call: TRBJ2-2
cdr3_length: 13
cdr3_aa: AWRAKGQNTGELF

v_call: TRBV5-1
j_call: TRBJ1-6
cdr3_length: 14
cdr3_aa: ASSPGVRDKYSPLH

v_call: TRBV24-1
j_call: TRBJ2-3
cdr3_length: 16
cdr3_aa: ATSDAKPLLGQTDTQY

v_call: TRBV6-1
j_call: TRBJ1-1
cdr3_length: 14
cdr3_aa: ASSGGRTGLNTEAF

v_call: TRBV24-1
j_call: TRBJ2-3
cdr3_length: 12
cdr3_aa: ATSDFRGTDTQY

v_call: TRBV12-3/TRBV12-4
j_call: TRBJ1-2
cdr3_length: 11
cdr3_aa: ASRTGGAYGYT

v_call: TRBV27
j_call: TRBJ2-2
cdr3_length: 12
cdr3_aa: ATRGSGGTGELF

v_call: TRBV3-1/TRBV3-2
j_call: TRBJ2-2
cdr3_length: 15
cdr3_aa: ASSQERLAGRSGELF

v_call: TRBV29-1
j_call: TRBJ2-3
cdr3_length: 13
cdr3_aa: SLGGAGYSTDTQY

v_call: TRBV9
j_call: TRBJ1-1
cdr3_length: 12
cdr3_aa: ASSARGLGAEAF

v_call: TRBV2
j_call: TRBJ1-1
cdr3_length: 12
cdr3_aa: ASSLAGGVAEAF

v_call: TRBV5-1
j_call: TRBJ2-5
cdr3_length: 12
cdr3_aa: ASSLFGGQETQY

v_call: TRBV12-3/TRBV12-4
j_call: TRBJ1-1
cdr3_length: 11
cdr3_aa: ASSLERNTEAF

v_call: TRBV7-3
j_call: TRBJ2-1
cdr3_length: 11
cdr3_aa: ASSLGQGYEQF

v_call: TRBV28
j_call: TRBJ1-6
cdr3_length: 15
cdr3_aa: ASSYGTGGSDNSPLH